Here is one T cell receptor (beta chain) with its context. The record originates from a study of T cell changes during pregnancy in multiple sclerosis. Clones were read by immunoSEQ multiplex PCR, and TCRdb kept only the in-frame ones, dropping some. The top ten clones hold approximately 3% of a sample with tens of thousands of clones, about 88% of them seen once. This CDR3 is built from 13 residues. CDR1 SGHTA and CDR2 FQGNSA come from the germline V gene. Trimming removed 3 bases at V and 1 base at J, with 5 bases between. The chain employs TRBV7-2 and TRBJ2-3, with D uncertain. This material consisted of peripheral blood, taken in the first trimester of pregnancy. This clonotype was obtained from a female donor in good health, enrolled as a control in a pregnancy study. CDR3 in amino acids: CASSFSGTDTQYF. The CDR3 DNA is TGTGCCAGCAGCTTCTCGGGCACAGATACGCAGTATTTT.